The clone carrying this T cell receptor beta chain was detected many times. This specimen belongs to a study of T cells in Graves' hyperthyroidism and ophthalmopathy. Germline CDR1 reads MDHEN; CDR2 reads SYDVKM. V dropped 2 bases and J dropped 2 bases, with 10 bases sitting between them. CDR3 size: 14 residues. It was RNA transcripts that yielded the amplified TCR beta CDR3 regions. Researchers ran a first-round RT-PCR on the TCR CDR3 using the HTBI primer set. In TCRdb, the multiplex PCR reads were re-called with MiXCR into one record per CDR3 protein. The data hold 300,000 to 450,000 distinct CDR3 sequences, with about a sixth observed a single time.

This TCR was sampled from a woman aged 25 to 39 with Graves' hyperthyroidism that later progressed to Graves' ophthalmopathy. The chain couples TRBV28 to TRBJ2-7; D may match TRBD1 or TRBD2 (5 bases each). Sequenced sample: blood. This CDR3 is CASSLGTGPYEQYF. CDR3 DNA: TGTGCCAGCAGTTTAGGGACGGGCCCCTACGAGCAGTACTTC.